A single sample gave rise to the 12 T cell receptor beta chains below, sequenced in a study of shared clonotypes between healthy human individuals. Repertoires were generated with immunoSEQ multiplex PCR, while TCRdb's copy carries only in-frame clones and drops some. Altogether about 1.5 million clones are present, roughly 98% being singletons, with the ten largest covering around 0.45%. Sequenced: naive CD4+ T cells sorted from blood. Subset meaning: CD45RA+ positively selected. These receptors all come from a man aged 30-40 years in good health.

The chain joins TRBV5-8 to TRBJ1-5; 8 bases line up with TRBD1. The CDR3 contains 17 residues. The germline V gene encodes CDR1 SGHTS and CDR2 YDEGEE. The V gene end was trimmed by 4 bases and the J gene end by 7 bases; junction bases not matched to a gene: 16. CDR3 DNA: TGTGCCAGCAGCCCACGGACAGGGACCCTCAGGGGCCAGCCCCAGCATTTT. Protein: CASSPRTGTLRGQPQHF.

The chain couples TRBV10-3 to TRBJ2-7, with 8 bases aligning to TRBD2. The CDR3 is 15 residues long. Germline V CDR1 and CDR2: ENHRY, SYGVKD. J lost 0 bases, V lost 4 bases, and 5 bases had no gene match. CDR3 residues: CAISGTSNRSYEQYF. In DNA form, the CDR3 reads TGTGCCATCAGTGGGACTAGCAACCGCTCCTACGAGCAGTACTTC.

The V call is TRBV18, the J call TRBJ2-6; D is unclear. This CDR3 spans 11 amino acids. The V and J ends lost 6 bases and 3 bases respectively, with 0 bases between them. Germline CDR1 is KGHSH and CDR2 is LQKENI. The CDR3 protein is CASSGANVLTF. For the CDR3, the DNA is TGTGCCAGCTCTGGGGCCAACGTCCTGACTTTC.

This chain joins TRBV6-5 and TRBJ1-1; D remains unclear. Germline V gene data show CDR1 as MNHEY and CDR2 as SVGAGI. V gave up 0 bases and J gave up 5 bases, with 7 bases separating them. This CDR3 contains 13 residues. The CDR3 spells CASSYSGWTEAFF. As DNA, the CDR3 is TGTGCCAGCAGTTACTCAGGTTGGACTGAAGCTTTCTTT.

In DNA form, the CDR3 reads TGCGCCAGCAGCTCAACTCGGGACAGGGGTGGGCACACTGAAGCTTTCTTT. Encoded protein: CASSSTRDRGGHTEAFF. The chain recombines TRBV5-1 with TRBJ1-1; 10 nucleotides match TRBD1. Trimming at V came to 3 bases and at J to 3 bases, leaving 11 bases not matched to a gene. The CDR3 loop spans 17 amino acids. From germline, CDR1 is SGHRS and CDR2 YFSETQ. Full variable domain (rest looked up from reference TRBV5-1 and TRBJ1-1): KAGVTQTPRYLIKTRGQQVTLSCSPISGHRSVSWYQQTPGQGLQFLFEYFSETQRNKGNFPGRFSGRQFSNSRSEMNVSTLELGDSALYLCASSSTRDRGGHTEAFFGQGTRLTVV.

This chain links TRBV5-1 with TRBJ1-2; D call uncertain. Germline values: CDR1 SGHRS, CDR2 YFSETQ. The CDR3 extends over 14 amino acids. Trimming stripped 5 bases from V and 7 bases from J, with 18 bases between. The CDR3 DNA is TGCGCCAGCAGGAACTACCCTGAAGAGGGTGGCTACACCTTC. Its protein is CASRNYPEEGGYTF.

This sequence joins TRBV11-2 and TRBJ2-1; 12 nucleotides align to TRBD2. Trimming cost V 5 bases and J 7 bases; bases outside gene matches: 12. Germline V gene sequence: CDR1 SGHAT, CDR2 FQNNGV. The CDR3 runs 17 residues. Written as DNA, the CDR3 is TGTGCCAGCAGCCCTAGACTAGCGGGAGTGTTTCTGAATGAGCAGTTCTTC. Its protein product is CASSPRLAGVFLNEQFF.

The chain recombines TRBV9 with TRBJ1-4; D is possibly TRBD1 (5 bases). V was cut by 3 bases and J by 3 bases, with 6 bases left in between. CDR3 length: 13 residues. Germline CDR1 is SGDLS and CDR2 is YYNGEE. CDR3 DNA: TGTGCCAGCAGCGGGGGGGCTAATGAAAAACTGTTTTTT. Protein: CASSGGANEKLFF.

This chain joins TRBV5-1 and TRBJ2-5; 9 bases line up with TRBD2. J lost 4 bases, V lost 4 bases, and 11 bases had no gene match. The CDR3 is made up of 16 amino acids. In germline, CDR1 is SGHRS, CDR2 YFSETQ. The CDR3 DNA sequence: TGCGCCAGCAGCCCTGGGACTAGCACTTATCGAGAGACCCAGTACTTC. It encodes CASSPGTSTYRETQYF.

This clone has just one count. The chain is built from TRBV10-3 and TRBJ2-3, with unresolved D. V was clipped by 0 bases and J by 14 bases, with 12 bases between them. This CDR3 has 12 amino acids. Germline V gene lookup returns CDR1 ENHRY and CDR2 SYGVKD. The DNA for the CDR3 is TGTGCCATCAGTGAGTCTACAGAATATCGGTATTTT. Its translation: CAISESTEYRYF.

Of note for this clone: Other DNA sequences of this sample code for an identical CDR3. V is TRBV20-1 and J is TRBJ2-5; D may be TRBD2 (5 bases). The V gene's germline CDR1 is DFQATT and CDR2 SNEGSKA (reference sequence). The CDR3 consists of 10 residues. Trimming stripped 6 bases from V and 5 bases from J, with 7 bases between. The CDR3 DNA reads TGCAGTGCCACGGGGGAGACCCAGTACTTC. This sequence encodes CSATGETQYF.

The chain recombines TRBV5-1 with TRBJ2-7; 8 nucleotides align to TRBD2. Looked up from germline, CDR1 is SGHRS and CDR2 is YFSETQ. Trimming cost V 0 bases and J 2 bases; bases outside gene matches: 4. The CDR3 has 15 amino acids. CDR3 in DNA: TGCGCCAGCAGCTTGGCAACTAGCGGTACCTACGAGCAGTACTTC. It translates to CASSLATSGTYEQYF.